Detailed here is one T cell receptor beta chain. Its specificity is not known. The data stem from a study of T-cell reconstitution after alpha-beta-depleted transplantation in children. Findings and limits, study-wide: Fresh T-cell production supplied most of the T-cell counts and diversity seen one year after transplant. Expanded graft clones, several hundred of them, were reportedly the source of alpha-beta T cells about two months after transplant.

In germline, CDR1 is LGHDT, CDR2 YNNKEL (reference sequence). V was cut by 3 bases and J by 8 bases, with 11 bases left in between. The CDR3 length is 13 residues. Preparation of the TCRbeta library was carried out with unique molecular identifiers. From the PCR reads, TCRdb called clonotypes with MiXCR, one entry per CDR3 protein. The sample has approximately 210,000 distinct CDR3 sequences; approximately 19% are singletons. The clonotype originates from a male patient between 2 and 9 years old who had a stem cell transplant for acute lymphoblastic leukemia, so the T cells may come from the graft donor. This sample comprised PBMCs, mostly from graft donor cells, obtained 360 days after TCRalphabeta/CD19-depleted stem cell transplant. The chain links TRBV3-1 to TRBJ2-1, with D tentatively TRBD1 or TRBD2 (5 bases each). This chain's CDR3 is CASSQYGDDEQFF. In nucleotides, the CDR3 is TGTGCCAGCAGCCAGTACGGGGACGATGAGCAGTTCTTC.